This is a list of T cell receptor beta chains from one sample in a study of human T cells and chemical hapten exposure. TCRdb re-called the RACE reads with MiXCR, one entry per CDR3 protein. The sample yields about 77,000 distinct CDR3 sequences, 14% seen once. Sequencing used whole blood, obtained in connection with sensitization to the hapten diphenylcyclopropenone (DPC). These TCRs come from a woman in her forties or fifties with alopecia areata. Some clones in this sample may be carry-over from other donors' samples. CDR3s include the opening cysteine and the closing phenylalanine or tryptophan. A D gene is named only where the DNA matches it firmly. Size is omitted from some rows. Given values are once, few, many or a class for expanded clones.

d_call	clone_size	v_call	j_call	cdr3_nt	cdr3_aa
TRBD1	NA	TRBV12-3/TRBV12-4	TRBJ1-1	TGTGCCAGCAGTTTTGGACAGGGGAACACTGAAGCTTTCTTT	CASSFGQGNTEAFF
NA	NA	TRBV27	TRBJ1-2	TGTGCCAGCAGTCAAAGAAGGACGGGCCACTATGGCTACACCTTC	CASSQRRTGHYGYTF
TRBD2	few	TRBV19	TRBJ2-1	TGTGCCAGTAGTATATATAGCGGGAGGATGAATGAGCAGTTCTTC	CASSIYSGRMNEQFF
NA	NA	TRBV30	TRBJ2-1	TGTGCCTGGAGGGGCGGTGCGAGCTCCTACAATGAGCAGTTCTTC	CAWRGGASSYNEQFF
TRBD1	many	TRBV5-1	TRBJ1-1	TGCGCCAGCAGGACTAAAGACAGGGGGAACACTGAAGCTTTCTTT	CASRTKDRGNTEAFF
TRBD1	few	TRBV29-1	TRBJ2-1	TGCAGCGTGGGGGGACAGGGTGAGCGGCAGTTCTTC	CSVGGQGERQFF
TRBD1	many	TRBV29-1	TRBJ1-1	TGCAGCGTTGTGACAGGGGTGGGCACTGAAGCTTTCTTT	CSVVTGVGTEAFF
TRBD1	many	TRBV28	TRBJ1-4	TGTGCCAGCAGTAGCCCCGGACAGGGTTTACGTGAAAAACTGTTTTTT	CASSSPGQGLREKLFF
TRBD2	NA	TRBV11-1	TRBJ2-5	TGTGCCAGCAGCTTAAATAGCGGGAGGAAAGAGACCCAGTACTTC	CASSLNSGRKETQYF
NA	few	TRBV19	TRBJ1-2	TGTGCCAGTAGTGACCGGGACTTCTATGGCTACACCTTC	CASSDRDFYGYTF
NA	few	TRBV10-2	TRBJ1-1	TGCGCCAGCAGTGATGGTTGGGGGAGGAACACTGAAGCTTTCTTT	CASSDGWGRNTEAFF
NA	NA	TRBV14	TRBJ1-1	TGTGCCAGCACCTGGACAGCGAACACTGAAGCTTTCTTT	CASTWTANTEAFF
TRBD1	few	TRBV28	TRBJ1-1	TGTGCCAGCAAACGAGACAGGGGGTCTATTGAAGCTTTCTTT	CASKRDRGSIEAFF
NA	many	TRBV28	TRBJ1-6	TGTGCCAGCAGTCCAATGGAGAGGTATAATTCACCCCTCCACTTT	CASSPMERYNSPLHF
NA	NA	TRBV29-1	TRBJ1-1	TGCAGCGTTGAGGAGGACAACACTGAAGCTTTCTTT	CSVEEDNTEAFF
TRBD2	few	TRBV18	TRBJ2-2	TGTGCCAGCTCACCTACTAGCGCCGGGGAGCTGTTTTTT	CASSPTSAGELFF
NA	NA	TRBV7-9	TRBJ1-1	TGTGCCAGCAGCTTAAGCCGACAGAACACTGAAGCTTTCTTT	CASSLSRQNTEAFF
NA	NA	TRBV7-9	TRBJ1-1	TGTGCCAGCAGCAACCGACAGCCGAACACTGAAGCTTTCTTT	CASSNRQPNTEAFF
NA	NA	TRBV5-1	TRBJ2-7	TGCGCCAGCAGCTTGGAGGGACTTGCCTACGAGCAGTACTTC	CASSLEGLAYEQYF
NA	few	TRBV12-2	TRBJ2-5	TGTGCAAGTCGCTTCACTAGCGGGAACACTCAGACCCAGTACTTC	CASRFTSGNTQTQYF
NA	NA	TRBV7-2	TRBJ2-3	TGTGCCAGCAGCTTGGGCGGGGCAACAGATACGCAGTATTTT	CASSLGGATDTQYF
NA	NA	TRBV6-1	TRBJ2-7	TGTGCCAGCAGTGAGGGAAGGTCCCCCGGGGAGCAGTACTTC	CASSEGRSPGEQYF
NA	few	TRBV18	TRBJ2-7	TGTGCCAGCTCACCACGGGGGGCAAGCTCCTACGAGCAGTACTTC	CASSPRGASSYEQYF
NA	few	TRBV29-1	TRBJ2-5	TGCAGCGTTGATGGCGGGGTCCGGTACTTC	CSVDGGVRYF